The source of this T cell receptor (beta chain) is a study of neurological immune-mediated disorders. This clonotype was observed at least ten times. This CDR3 comprises 12 residues. Trimming stripped 3 bases from V and 12 bases from J, with 11 bases between. Each TCR transcript was tagged with a 10-nucleotide random UMI during 5'RACE. Via MiXCR, TCRdb re-called the 5' RACE reads, giving one row per CDR3 protein. The profile shows 32,000 or so distinct CDR3 sequences, 9.5% to 13% of them singletons. The V gene is TRBV12-3 or TRBV12-4, the J gene TRBJ1-4; D might be TRBD1 (5 bases). The TCR originated in an older woman in good health. Sequencing was carried out using PBMCs. The CDR3 sequence is CASSFGREELFF. The CDR3 DNA reads as TGTGCCAGCAGTTTCGGCAGGGAAGAACTGTTTTTT.